This record covers a single T cell receptor (beta chain). These data are taken from a study of shared clonotypes between healthy human individuals. V lost 3 bases and J lost 0, with 10 bases in between. Germline CDR1 reads MNHNS; CDR2 reads SASEGT. CDR3 length: 15 residues. Extraction of genomic DNA in unsorted samples used about 90 million PBMCs. TCRdb's copy holds only in-frame clones and misses some; the assay was immunoSEQ multiplex PCR. The sample carries roughly 500,000 clones, over 60% recorded once. The sample comprised PBMCs. The V and J genes are TRBV6-1 and TRBJ2-3; possibly TRBD2 for D (5 bases). The sequence derives from a middle-aged woman in good health. Some clones in this sample may be carry-over from other donors' samples. CDR3 coding DNA: TGTGCCAGCAGTGAGCCAGCGGCTAGCACAGATACGCAGTATTTT. Its translation is CASSEPAASTDTQYF.